This T cell receptor beta chain was observed in a study of CD8 T cells in Susac syndrome. The authors carried out high-throughput sequencing of TCR beta. They applied it to CD8+ and CD4+ T cells obtained from blood. About 0.45 to 1 ug RNA was reverse transcribed with random hexamers. Amplification of the TCR beta CDR3 was carried out by immunoSEQ multiplex PCR, which spanned a total of 54 Vbeta and 13 Jbeta segments. TCRdb re-analysed the immunoSEQ multiplex PCR reads in MiXCR, keeping a single row per CDR3 protein. The sample carries about 130,000 distinct CDR3 sequences, around 94% recorded once. Germline CDR1 and CDR2: SGHTA and FQGNSA. V was shortened by 4 bases and J by 0 bases, with 9 bases between the two germline ends. The CDR3 is 14 residues long. Study results and limitations: The study conceded that relatively few individuals underwent its TCR sequencing and HLA analysis.

This clonotype has a handful of counts. Its antigen is not identified. V usage is TRBV7-2 and J usage is TRBJ2-5; TRBD1 is a possible D gene (5 bases). The sequencing input was CD4+ T cells from PBMCs. This clonotype originated in a human donor with multiple sclerosis. This CDR3 reads CASSSDMYQETQYF. As DNA, the CDR3 is TGTGCCAGCAGCTCGGACATGTACCAAGAGACCCAGTACTTC. Variable domain in full (rest from reference TRBV7-2 and TRBJ2-5): GAGVSQSPSNKVTEKGKDVELRCDPISGHTALYWYRQSLGQGLEFLIYFQGNSAPDKSGLPSDRFSAERTGGSVSTLTIQRTQQEDSAVYLCASSSDMYQETQYFGPGTRLLVL.